A single sample is the source of the 27 T cell receptor beta chains below, sequenced in a study of T cells in Graves' hyperthyroidism and ophthalmopathy. Authors of the study amplified TCR beta CDR3 regions from RNA transcripts. During a first-round RT-PCR of the TCR CDR3, the HTBI primer set was used. TCRdb independently ran MiXCR on the multiplex PCR reads; one entry per CDR3 protein. Of approximately 500,000 distinct CDR3 sequences in the sample, just over 45% were seen once. The sample consisted of peripheral blood or thyroid tissue (not recorded which). The receptor set was obtained from a woman under 30 with Graves' hyperthyroidism.

This clonotype was detected ten times or more. The gene calls are TRBV5-6 and TRBJ1-1; 7 nucleotides agree with TRBD1. The germline gives CDR1 SGHDT, CDR2 YYEEEE. There are 15 residues in the CDR3. Germline trimming cut 4 bases from V and 1 base from J; bases unmatched to any gene: 7. The CDR3 protein is CASSGLDRPNTEAFF. CDR3 nucleotide sequence: TGTGCCAGCAGCGGACTGGACAGGCCGAACACTGAAGCTTTCTTT.

This clonotype was found many times. The chain couples TRBV5-1 to TRBJ1-2, with TRBD1 matching over 10 bases. The germline V gene encodes CDR1 SGHRS and CDR2 YFSETQ. V was clipped by 2 bases and J by 8 bases; unmatched bases: 6. The CDR3 runs to 14 residues. CDR3 in amino acids: CASSLDGTGVGYTF. The CDR3 region has the DNA TGCGCCAGCAGCTTAGACGGGACAGGGGTCGGCTACACCTTC.

In regard to this clonotype: An end of the junction does not agree with germline; a read error may underlie this. V usage is TRBV4-1 and J usage is TRBJ2-7, with a possible D match to TRBD2 (5 bases). Germline assignment: CDR1 MGHRA and CDR2 YSYEKL. The CDR3 loop spans 17 amino acids. The CDR3 protein is CASSQGRGWVGDYEQYF. CDR3 in DNA: TGTGCCAGCAGCCAAGGACGCGGCTGGGTCGGGGATTACGAGCAGTACTTC.

This clonotype showed up just a few times. Written as DNA, the CDR3 is TGTGCCAGCTCACCACCGTCCCGAACTGAAGCTTTCTTT. Encoded protein: CASSPPSRTEAFF. The V call is TRBV18, the J call TRBJ1-1; D not resolved. Germline V gene data show CDR1 as KGHSH and CDR2 as LQKENI. Trimming removed 0 bases from V and 5 bases from J, with 7 bases in between. CDR3 size: 13 residues.

V and J are TRBV7-9 and TRBJ2-5, with 9 bases aligning to TRBD2. This CDR3 spans 18 amino acids. Unmatched junction bases numbered 16, after V lost 2 bases and J lost 6 bases. Germline V gene sequence: CDR1 SEHNR, CDR2 FQNEAQ (reference sequence). The chain's CDR3 is CASSLPYRAGGPPKTQYF. The DNA of the CDR3 is TGTGCCAGCAGCTTACCCTACCGTGCGGGAGGGCCCCCAAAGACCCAGTACTTC. The full variable domain, in which reference TRBV7-9 and TRBJ2-5 provide the parts outside the CDR3, is DTGVSQNPRHKITKRGQNVTFRCDPISEHNRLYWYRQTLGQGPEFLTYFQNEAQLEKSRLLSDRFSAERPKGSFSTLEIQRTEQGDSAMYLCASSLPYRAGGPPKTQYFGPGTRLLVL.

This clonotype was counted ten times or more. The rearrangement uses TRBV12-3 or TRBV12-4 and TRBJ1-2; 7 positions agree with TRBD1. The CDR3 loop spans 13 amino acids. J gave up 2 bases and V 6 bases, and 3 bases lay outside the gene matches. The CDR3 sequence is CASSATGNYGYTF. In nucleotides, the CDR3 is TGTGCCAGCAGCGCGACAGGGAACTATGGCTACACCTTC.

The CDR3 region is CSTKGGNYGYTF. Here the CDR3 DNA reads TGCAGCACGAAGGGTGGCAACTATGGCTACACCTTC. The genes are TRBV29-1 and TRBJ1-2; D is unresolved. Per the germline V gene, CDR1 is SQVTM and CDR2 is ANQGSEA. The V end was cut by 8 bases, the J end by 2 bases, with 12 bases between. This CDR3 has 12 amino acids.

This chain joins TRBV10-3 and TRBJ1-6; TRBD1 might be the D (5 bases). The V gene lost 0 bases and the J gene lost 10 bases, with 13 bases spanning the gap. From germline, CDR1 is ENHRY and CDR2 SYGVKD. The CDR3 extends over 15 amino acids. DNA for the CDR3: TGTGCCATCAGTGAGTCGACGGGGGAGGACTCACCCCTCCACTTT. Its translation: CAISESTGEDSPLHF.

This sequence joins TRBV10-3 and TRBJ1-2, with D perhaps TRBD1 (5 bases). Trimming removed 6 bases from V and 5 bases from J, with 22 bases in between. The CDR3 loop spans 16 amino acids. Germline-derived CDR1 and CDR2 are ENHRY and SYGVKD. In DNA, the CDR3 is TGTGCCATCAGGAATGCAATGGAGGCCGGGGGGTATGGCTACACCTTC. This sequence encodes CAIRNAMEAGGYGYTF.

This clonotype came up many times. V and J are TRBV4-3 and TRBJ1-3; no clear D. CDR1 and CDR2 (germline): LGHNA, YSLEER. The V gene lost 0 bases and the J gene lost 2 bases, with 8 bases spanning the gap. The CDR3 contains 15 residues. The CDR3 loop is CASSQDRAAGNTIYF. The CDR3 DNA reads as TGCGCCAGCAGCCAAGATCGGGCAGCTGGAAACACCATATATTTT.

The chain is built from TRBV20-1 and TRBJ1-5; D is ambiguous. The ends were cut back, 6 bases at V and 2 bases at J, with 8 bases in the middle. The germline CDR1 and CDR2 sequences are DFQATT and SNEGSKA (reference sequence). The CDR3 sequence is 12 residues long. The CDR3 DNA reads as TGCAGTGCAGTGGCCGGCAATCAGCCCCAGCATTTT. Amino acids: CSAVAGNQPQHF.

As for this clonotype: A much more abundant neighbour one base away suggests this may be a read error. The chain recombines TRBV20-1 with TRBJ2-7, with a weak D call TRBD1 (5 bases). Germline-derived CDR1 and CDR2 are DFQATT and SNEGSKA (reference sequence). The CDR3 extends over 12 amino acids. As DNA, the CDR3 is TGCAGTCTCCGGACAAATTCCTACGAGCAGAACTTC. Translated, it gives CSLRTNSYEQNF.

This clonotype appeared once. The chain links TRBV20-1 to TRBJ2-7; 11 nucleotides line up with TRBD2. Trimming at V came to 2 bases and at J to 7 bases, leaving 10 bases not matched to a gene. The V gene's germline CDR1 is DFQATT and CDR2 SNEGSKA (reference sequence). The CDR3 covers 15 residues. CDR3: CSARLAGGSGNEQYF. CDR3 coding DNA: TGCAGTGCTAGATTAGCGGGAGGGTCTGGGAATGAGCAGTACTTC.

This clonotype was seen at least ten times. The rearrangement uses TRBV20-1 and TRBJ1-5; weak D call: TRBD1 (5 bases). The CDR3 length is 16 residues. Trimming removed 0 bases at V and 0 bases at J, with 12 bases between. The germline V gene has CDR1 DFQATT and CDR2 SNEGSKA (reference sequence). In DNA, the CDR3 is TGCAGTGCTAGAGACACCACAGGTTATAGCAATCAGCCCCAGCATTTT. Protein: CSARDTTGYSNQPQHF.

The rearrangement links TRBV27 to TRBJ2-7, with a possible D match to TRBD2 (6 bases). The germline V gene encodes CDR1 MNHEY and CDR2 SMNVEV (reference sequence). This CDR3 has 14 amino acids. Trimming left V 2 bases short and J 6 bases short, with 14 bases between. The DNA for the CDR3 is TGTGCCAGCAGTTTAACCGGGGGTGCAGGCGAGCAGTACTTC. It yields the protein CASSLTGGAGEQYF.

Worth noting for this clonotype: One end of the junction is discordant with germline, which a read error may explain. The chain has TRBV27 and TRBJ1-2; D is uncertain. This CDR3 contains 11 residues. Germline CDR1 reads MNHEY; CDR2 reads SMNVEV (reference sequence). In nucleotides, the CDR3 is TGTGCCAGCAGGACCGGGTATGGCTGCACCTTC. This sequence encodes CASRTGYGCTF.

This chain connects TRBV2 to TRBJ1-2; 7 bases map to TRBD1. The J segment lost 4 bases and the V segment lost 6 bases, leaving 8 bases of the junction unmatched. The CDR3 runs to 14 residues. Germline V gene data show CDR1 as SNHLY and CDR2 as FYNNEI. Here the CDR3 reads CASRPQGIGYGYTF. DNA for the CDR3: TGTGCCAGCAGACCACAGGGGATCGGCTATGGCTACACCTTC.

The rearrangement uses TRBV29-1 and TRBJ2-7; TRBD2 is a possible D gene (6 bases). Germline V gene lookup returns CDR1 SQVTM and CDR2 ANQGSEA. The CDR3 consists of 12 residues. V lost 8 bases, J lost 6 bases, and 17 bases lay in between. The chain's CDR3 is CSIRGGGREQYF. DNA for the CDR3: TGCAGCATCCGAGGTGGAGGGCGCGAGCAGTACTTC.

Regarding this clonotype: This may come from a read error, since a much larger clone is one base off. No conserved phenylalanine or tryptophan is present at the end of the CDR3, so a read error is the likely explanation. The chain has TRBV2 and TRBJ1-4; D is unresolved. CDR3 length: 13 amino acids. The germline V gene has CDR1 SNHLY and CDR2 FYNNEI. The germline V and J ends were trimmed by 3 bases and 7 bases, with 9 bases remaining between them. The CDR3 DNA sequence: TGTGCCAGCAGTGAGGGGTTAGGTGAAAAACTGTTTCTT. Protein sequence: CASSEGLGEKLFL.

The chain links TRBV15 to TRBJ2-5; the D is unclear. Germline values: CDR1 LNHNV, CDR2 YYDKDF (reference sequence). The V and J ends lost 3 bases and 8 bases respectively, with 10 bases between them. CDR3 size: 12 residues. This CDR3 reads CATSSLLGTQYF. Written as DNA, the CDR3 is TGTGCCACCAGCAGTTTATTGGGAACCCAGTACTTC.

This clonotype was seen only once. The rearrangement links TRBV24-1 to TRBJ2-1, with TRBD1 matching over 7 bases. Germline CDR1 KGHDR, CDR2 SFDVKD. Trimming at V came to 5 bases and at J to 2 bases, leaving 2 bases not matched to a gene. The length of the CDR3 is 14 residues. The CDR3 protein is CATSATGPYNEQFF. Here the CDR3 DNA reads TGTGCCACCAGTGCGACAGGGCCCTACAATGAGCAGTTCTTC.

The chain joins TRBV7-9 to TRBJ1-4; 11 bases agree with TRBD1. V lost 4 bases, J lost 8 bases, and 6 bases stayed unmatched. CDR3 length: 15 amino acids. In germline, CDR1 is SEHNR, CDR2 FQNEAQ (reference sequence). This CDR3 is CASSSDRGHGEKLFF. The DNA of the CDR3 is TGTGCCAGCAGCTCGGACAGGGGGCATGGAGAAAAACTGTTTTTT.

This clonotype was seen many times. The chain is built from TRBV9 and TRBJ1-2; D gene uncertain. This CDR3 has 13 residues. Germline CDR1 reads SGDLS; CDR2 reads YYNGEE. The V end was cut by 4 bases, the J end by 14 bases, with 21 bases between. Here the CDR3 reads CASSPWTVMATTF. The CDR3 nucleotides read TGTGCCAGCAGCCCGTGGACGGTTATGGCTACAACCTTC.

There are many counts of this clonotype. The V and J genes are TRBV24-1 and TRBJ2-2; 9 nucleotides match TRBD1. Germline CDR1 is KGHDR and CDR2 is SFDVKD. V shed 12 bases and J 7 bases; nucleotides not matched to a gene: 17. The CDR3 sequence is 16 residues long. CDR3: CAAAPGTGYYGGELFF. The CDR3, as DNA: TGTGCCGCTGCCCCCGGGACAGGGTATTACGGCGGGGAGCTGTTTTTT.

The gene calls are TRBV6-5 and TRBJ1-1; no clear D. CDR1 and CDR2 from the germline V gene are MNHEY and SVGAGI. V shed 8 bases and J shed 1 base, with 14 bases lying between them. CDR3 length equals 14 residues. The CDR3 here is CASRPSGGNTEAFF. The CDR3, as DNA: TGTGCCAGCCGGCCGTCGGGAGGGAACACTGAAGCTTTCTTT.

This clonotype was counted a single time. Possible read error: a much larger clone is one base away. This chain links TRBV2 with TRBJ2-3; weak D call: TRBD1 (6 bases). CDR1 SNHLY and CDR2 FYNNEI come from the germline V gene. The length of the CDR3 is 12 residues. CDR3 bases: TGTGCCAGTCATAACAGGGATGGGACGCGGTATTTT. It translates to CASHNRDGTRYF.

This clonotype occurred many times. This chain uses TRBV3-1 with TRBJ1-6; TRBD1 is a possible D gene (5 bases). CDR3 length: 14 amino acids. In germline, CDR1 is LGHDT, CDR2 YNNKEL (reference sequence). V shed 2 bases and J shed 7 bases, with 9 bases lying between them. The CDR3 coding sequence is TGTGCCAGCAGCCAAAGGGGTACCAATTCACCCCTCCACTTT. Residues: CASSQRGTNSPLHF. The full variable domain, its missing parts supplied by reference TRBV3-1 and TRBJ1-6, is DTAVSQTPKYLVTQMGNDKSIKCEQNLGHDTMYWYKQDSKKFLKIMFSYNNKELIINETVPNRFSPKSPDKAHLNLHINSLELGDSAVYFCASSQRGTNSPLHFGNGTRLTVT.